This T cell receptor (beta chain) emerged from a study of CD8 T cells in ankylosing spondylitis. The study's findings and limits: What appeared characteristic of ankylosing spondylitis blood was a TCR beta motif of several highly homologous variants. Disease-linked clones were reportedly significantly enriched in matched ankylosing spondylitis synovial fluid.

Comments on this clonotype: The target antigen is unknown.

From the 5' RACE reads, TCRdb called clonotypes with MiXCR, one entry per CDR3 protein. The sample consists of under 450,000 distinct CDR3 sequences, 17% of them appearing once. The germline V gene encodes CDR1 SGHAT and CDR2 FQNNGV. Trimming stripped 11 bases from V and 5 bases from J, with 12 bases between. This CDR3 is 11 amino acids long. This chain joins TRBV11-2 and TRBJ2-5; D may correspond to TRBD1 or TRBD2 (6 bases each). The sample taken for sequencing was blood, either unsorted or a sorted T cell fraction (not recorded which). This clonotype originated in a male donor with ankylosing spondylitis. The CDR3 bases are TGTGCCGGGCAGGGGAGGGAGACCCAGTACTTC. It encodes CAGQGRETQYF.